The clone carrying this T cell receptor beta chain was recorded only once. The data stem from a study of control samples from healthy donors and cancer patients. V lost 0 bases and J lost 2, with 14 bases in between. Germline assignment: CDR1 WNHNN and CDR2 SYGVQD (reference sequence). The CDR3 extends over 16 amino acids. Sequenced by immunoSEQ multiplex PCR; TCRdb stores in-frame clones only, minus some. The data contain roughly 160,000 clones, about 91% of them singletons. The sequenced sample consisted of blood. The receptor comes from a woman aged 30 to 39 in good health. This chain joins TRBV10-1 and TRBJ2-7, with D perhaps matching TRBD1 (6 bases). CDR3 in DNA: TGCGCCAGCAGTGAGTCTATACAGGGTGGCACCTACGAGCAGTACTTC. Translated, it gives CASSESIQGGTYEQYF.